Sequencing of this TCR beta chain was carried out in a study of CD8 T cells in ankylosing spondylitis (dated by TCRdb to 2015 to 2018). For the study in its entirety: T cell receptor beta repertoires were profiled in healthy donors and ankylosing spondylitis patients so that disease-linked TCR variants could be found. The whole study cohort included 85 to 120 healthy donors and around 25 ankylosing spondylitis patients. Samples of peripheral blood were taken, and for ankylosing spondylitis patients, synovial fluid was collected as well. The paper as a whole reports these results and caveats: Some TCR beta motif variants had previously been reported in synovial fluid and blood of reactive arthritis patients, which suggested common disease-initiation mechanisms. A TCR beta motif of 7 or 8 highly homologous amino acid variants appeared characteristic of blood from ankylosing spondylitis patients. The disease-linked clones showed a CD8+ phenotype and occurred at relatively low frequencies in peripheral blood. The disease-linked clones were reported as significantly enriched in matched synovial fluid samples from ankylosing spondylitis patients.

The instrument given in TCRdb is Illumina HiSeq 2500. TCR beta libraries were prepared by quantitative 5'-RACE with molecular barcodes. The study's own analysis went as follows. Disease-linked TCR variants were identified with a new computational method built on a probabilistic model of VDJ rearrangement. TCRdb handled the public reads itself, with Q25 trimming in fastp and clone calling in MiXCR, and kept productive beta chains. Each CDR3 protein appears once, grouped with its most common genes and DNA. The V and J calls were not made by the authors but by TCRdb's processing. The sample table shows about 750,000 distinct CDR3 sequences, and 15% to 20% are seen once. The top ten clonotypes cover about 20% of the sample. Of note for this clonotype: This clone's antigen is unknown. Nothing much larger sits one base from this clone, and base qualities are not available.

The germline V end is reduced by 5 bases and the J end by 3 bases; junction bases left unmatched: 9. Counted from cysteine to phenylalanine, this CDR3 has 16 amino acids. Here the CDR3 DNA is all that survives: 48 bases in frame from base 1. The chain employs TRBV12-3 or TRBV12-4 and TRBJ2-2, with 7 middle bases fitting TRBD1. The sequence was obtained from a male donor with ankylosing spondylitis. The sample taken for sequencing was blood, either unsorted or a sorted T cell fraction (not recorded which). CDR3 sequence: CASSPRQTGYTGELFF. The DNA sequence is TGTGCCAGCAGTCCCCGTCAGACAGGGTACACCGGGGAGCTGTTTTTT.